The 25 T cell receptor beta chains in this list originate from one sample, sequenced in a study of beta chain features in type 1 diabetes. The sequenced template was cDNA made from the entire isolated RNA. Profiling relied on immunoSEQ multiplex PCR, and the TCRdb table lists in-frame clones only, not all of them. The sample carries hundreds of thousands of clones, about 16% recorded once. Sample: naive CD4+ T cells from blood. The receptors derive from a man aged 18 to 35 in good health.

The V gene is TRBV5-1, the J gene TRBJ2-3; maybe TRBD2 (5 bases). The CDR3 is made up of 15 amino acids. Germline loops: CDR1 SGHRS, CDR2 YFSETQ. Trimming stripped 3 bases from V and 2 bases from J, with 13 bases between. DNA for the CDR3: TGCGCCAGCAGCTCAACGGGAAGGCCCACAGATACGCAGTATTTT. This translates into CASSSTGRPTDTQYF.

A few counts support this clone. The chain carries TRBV2 and TRBJ2-1; 8 bases match TRBD2. J lost 0 bases, V lost 1 base, and 2 bases had no gene match. Per the germline V gene, CDR1 is SNHLY and CDR2 is FYNNEI. The CDR3 is 16 residues long. CDR3 protein: CASSEVRGGSYNEQFF. CDR3 coding DNA: TGTGCCAGCAGTGAAGTACGGGGGGGCTCCTACAATGAGCAGTTCTTC.

The J gene is TRBJ1-1, the V gene TRBV18; D remains unclear. Trimming took 3 bases from V and 4 from J, leaving 9 bases between them. The CDR3 is 13 residues long. Germline V CDR1 and CDR2: KGHSH, LQKENI. The CDR3: CASSPGMGTEAFF. The CDR3 nucleotides read TGTGCCAGCTCACCTGGTATGGGCACTGAAGCTTTCTTT.

The chain has TRBV4-2 and TRBJ1-6, with 10 bases identical to TRBD1. Trimming took 4 bases from V and 10 from J; bases not matched to a gene: 4. The CDR3 sequence is 14 residues long. Germline CDR1 LGHNA, CDR2 YNFKEQ. CDR3 coding DNA: TGTGCCAGCAGCCGGGGACAGGGGTACTCACCCCTCCACTTT. Amino acid sequence: CASSRGQGYSPLHF.

The rearrangement links TRBV30 to TRBJ1-1; maybe TRBD1 (5 bases). Germline CDR1 is GTSNPN and CDR2 is SVGIG (reference sequence). V was pared by 8 bases and J by 3 bases, with 16 bases between. The CDR3 runs 13 residues. CDR3 amino acids: CARSLGGDTEAFF. The CDR3 nucleotides are TGTGCCAGGTCCCTTGGGGGGGACACTGAAGCTTTCTTT.

This clone was seen more than once but under ten times. This chain uses TRBV25-1 with TRBJ2-2; TRBD1 aligns across 9 bases. Trimming removed 5 bases from V and 4 bases from J; junction bases left unmatched: 5. There are 15 residues in the CDR3. Per germline, CDR1 MGHDK and CDR2 SYGVNS. CDR3 in amino acids: CASSLWGQGTGELFF. As DNA, the CDR3 is TGTGCCAGCAGTTTGTGGGGACAGGGCACCGGGGAGCTGTTTTTT.

The chain couples TRBV6-1 to TRBJ2-3; 12 nucleotides agree with TRBD2. Per germline, CDR1 MNHNS and CDR2 SASEGT. The trim removed 2 bases at V and 5 bases at J, leaving 5 bases unmatched. This CDR3 contains 16 residues. CDR3 residues: CASSEFPGLAGDTQYF. The DNA of the CDR3 is TGTGCCAGCAGTGAATTTCCGGGACTAGCGGGAGATACGCAGTATTTT.

The chain carries TRBV5-1 and TRBJ1-1, with TRBD1 matching 7 bases. Germline V CDR1 and CDR2: SGHRS, YFSETQ. The CDR3 has 14 amino acids. V gave up 3 bases and J gave up 3 bases; unmatched junction bases: 5. The CDR3 bases are TGCGCCAGCAGCTCTGACAGGGTGTACACTGAAGCTTTCTTT. Protein: CASSSDRVYTEAFF. The whole variable domain, filled in from reference TRBV5-1 and TRBJ1-1, reads KAGVTQTPRYLIKTRGQQVTLSCSPISGHRSVSWYQQTPGQGLQFLFEYFSETQRNKGNFPGRFSGRQFSNSRSEMNVSTLELGDSALYLCASSSDRVYTEAFFGQGTRLTVV.

This clone was recorded a few times. The chain combines TRBV2 with TRBJ1-1; TRBD1 agrees at 8 bases. The junction had 5 bases not matched to a gene; V was cut back by 4 bases and J by 1 base. The CDR3 has 15 amino acids. CDR1 SNHLY and CDR2 FYNNEI come from the germline V gene. CDR3 sequence reads: CASSVQGARNTEAFF. Written as DNA, the CDR3 is TGTGCCAGCAGTGTCCAGGGGGCTAGGAACACTGAAGCTTTCTTT.

This chain links TRBV28 with TRBJ1-2; D may be TRBD1 (6 bases). CDR1 and CDR2 from the germline V gene are MDHEN and SYDVKM. Trimming took off 3 bases at V and 10 bases at J, with 12 bases between the two ends. CDR3 length: 12 amino acids. The DNA of the CDR3 is TGTGCCAGCAGTTTGGACAGATCTTCCTACACCTTC. Translated: CASSLDRSSYTF.

This clone was counted only a few times. V and J are TRBV25-1 and TRBJ2-7; TRBD1 agrees at 10 bases. This CDR3 has 14 amino acids. Looked up from germline, CDR1 is MGHDK and CDR2 is SYGVNS. V gave up 6 bases and J gave up 0 bases; unmatched junction bases: 2. CDR3 residues: CASRGQGNSYEQYF. For the CDR3, the DNA is TGTGCCAGCAGGGGACAGGGGAACTCCTACGAGCAGTACTTC.

The CDR3 coding sequence is TGTGCCATCCAGAGGGCGGACAATGAGCAGTTCTTC. Its translation is CAIQRADNEQFF. This rearrangement joins TRBV10-3 to TRBJ2-1; D perhaps matches TRBD2 (5 bases). Deletions cut 8 bases from V and 5 bases from J, with 10 bases between. The CDR3 loop spans 12 amino acids. Germline CDR1 ENHRY, CDR2 SYGVKD.

The CDR3 region has the DNA TGTGCCAGCATCACCTTGGGACAGACGGCTGGCTACACCTTC. This gives the protein CASITLGQTAGYTF. This rearrangement joins TRBV28 to TRBJ1-2, with 7 bases that match TRBD1. J gave up 7 bases and V 7 bases, and 12 bases lay outside the gene matches. Germline V gene lookup returns CDR1 MDHEN and CDR2 SYDVKM. The CDR3 is 14 amino acids.

V usage is TRBV7-9 and J usage is TRBJ2-7; 7 bases map to TRBD2. Germline trimming cut 2 bases from V and 0 bases from J; bases unmatched to any gene: 4. This CDR3 contains 15 residues. The germline gives CDR1 SEHNR, CDR2 FQNEAQ (reference sequence). The CDR3 sequence: CASSLSGTTSYEQYF. As DNA, the CDR3 is TGTGCCAGCAGCTTAAGCGGGACGACCTCCTACGAGCAGTACTTC.

The chain is built from TRBV9 and TRBJ2-5, with D perhaps matching TRBD1 (6 bases). Germline values: CDR1 SGDLS, CDR2 YYNGEE. Trimming removed 3 bases at V and 5 bases at J, with 14 bases between. This CDR3 has 14 residues. CDR3 sequence reads: CASSDGRGGETQYF. The CDR3 DNA sequence: TGTGCCAGCAGCGACGGCAGGGGCGGGGAGACCCAGTACTTC.

J is TRBJ1-2 and V is TRBV27; weak D call: TRBD1 (5 bases). The CDR3 extends over 14 amino acids. Germline CDR1 MNHEY, CDR2 SMNVEV (reference sequence). Between the trimmed V and J ends, which lost 0 bases and 5 bases, there was a span of 10 bases. DNA for the CDR3: TGTGCCAGCAGTTTATCGAAGCCAGGGTATGGCTACACCTTC. Protein: CASSLSKPGYGYTF.

The chain links TRBV14 to TRBJ1-3; 7 bases map to TRBD1. The ends lost 1 base at V and 3 bases at J; junction bases unmatched: 3. Germline assignment: CDR1 SGHDN and CDR2 FVKESK. The CDR3 sequence is 15 residues long. CDR3 amino acids: CASSQGQGGGNTIYF. The CDR3 DNA reads as TGTGCCAGCAGCCAAGGACAGGGAGGTGGAAACACCATATATTTT.

This clone has only a few counts. The V call is TRBV7-6, the J call TRBJ2-5, with D maybe TRBD2 (5 bases). There are 15 residues in the CDR3. Germline lookup yields CDR1 SGHVS and CDR2 FNYEAQ. Trimming shortened V by 0 bases and J by 4 bases, and 12 bases separated the two germline ends. CDR3 coding DNA: TGTGCCAGCAGCTTAGCCTTTGTGGGGAGAGAGACCCAGTACTTC. Its protein product is CASSLAFVGRETQYF. Drawing the rest from reference TRBV7-6 and TRBJ2-5, the complete variable domain is GAGVSQSPRYKVTKRGQDVALRCDPISGHVSLYWYRQALGQGPEFLTYFNYEAQQDKSGLPNDRFSAERPEGSISTLTIQRTEQRDSAMYRCASSLAFVGRETQYFGPGTRLLVL.

This clone was detected a few times. V usage is TRBV7-3 and J usage is TRBJ1-1; D gene ambiguous. The CDR3 extends over 13 amino acids. The V gene lost 5 bases and the J gene lost 7 bases, with 14 bases spanning the gap. Germline CDR1 reads SGHTA; CDR2 reads FQGTGA. CDR3 sequence reads: CASSTSRVGEAFF. The CDR3 coding sequence is TGTGCCAGCAGCACGAGTAGGGTTGGTGAAGCTTTCTTT.

This clone came up once. The CDR3 loop is CAWSVGGPVYEQYF. In DNA form, the CDR3 reads TGTGCCTGGAGTGTAGGGGGGCCGGTTTACGAGCAGTACTTC. This sequence joins TRBV30 and TRBJ2-5, with D perhaps given as TRBD1 or TRBD2 (6 bases each). The closer fit of TRBJ2-7 to the DNA end suggests the J call may be wrong. The germline V gene encodes CDR1 GTSNPN and CDR2 SVGIG (reference sequence). CDR3 size: 14 residues.

A few counts support this clone. The rearrangement uses TRBV4-2 and TRBJ2-7, with 7 bases fitting TRBD2. Trimming cost V 0 bases and J 0 bases; bases outside gene matches: 11. Germline V gene sequence: CDR1 LGHNA, CDR2 YNFKEQ. The CDR3 runs to 18 residues. The chain's CDR3 is CASSQEATWTRGSYEQYF. The DNA for the CDR3 is TGTGCCAGCAGCCAAGAAGCCACCTGGACTAGGGGCTCCTACGAGCAGTACTTC.

V and J are TRBV6-6 and TRBJ2-1, with D possibly matching TRBD1 (5 bases). Germline V gene lookup returns CDR1 MNHNY and CDR2 SVGAGI (reference sequence). The CDR3 consists of 15 residues. The V and J ends lost 10 bases and 9 bases respectively, with 25 bases between them. CDR3 loop: CATRRSLSTGAEQFF. Written as DNA, the CDR3 is TGTGCCACCAGGCGGAGTCTTTCCACAGGCGCTGAGCAGTTCTTC.

The V and J genes are TRBV7-9 and TRBJ2-3; D might be TRBD2 (5 bases). The CDR3 has 14 amino acids. Deletions cut 5 bases from V and 4 bases from J, with 13 bases between. Germline CDR1 reads SEHNR; CDR2 reads FQNEAQ (reference sequence). CDR3 DNA: TGTGCCAGCAGCCTGGGAGCGGTCGCAGATACGCAGTATTTT. Its translation is CASSLGAVADTQYF.

This clone was counted between two and nine times. This chain uses TRBV6-5 with TRBJ1-1, with a tentative D call TRBD1 (5 bases). The CDR3 consists of 15 residues. Trimming removed 2 bases at V and 4 bases at J, with 14 bases between. CDR1 is MNHEY and CDR2 is SVGAGI in the germline V gene. The CDR3 DNA reads as TGTGCCAGCAGTTACAAACAGGTGGGGGGCACTGAAGCTTTCTTT. Translated: CASSYKQVGGTEAFF.

This clone was observed a handful of times. The genes are TRBV5-4 and TRBJ2-5; weak D call: TRBD1 (5 bases). The CDR3 runs 13 residues. With 0 bases removed from V and 3 bases from J, the gap between germline ends came to 6 bases. Germline CDR1 is SGHNT and CDR2 is YYREEE (reference sequence). The CDR3 reads CASSLAREETQYF. The CDR3 nucleotides read TGTGCCAGCAGCTTGGCCAGGGAAGAGACCCAGTACTTC. The entire variable domain, with the rest obtained from reference TRBV5-4 and TRBJ2-5, is as follows: ETGVTQSPTHLIKTRGQQVTLRCSSQSGHNTVSWYQQALGQGPQFIFQYYREEENGRGNFPPRFSGLQFPNYSSELNVNALELDDSALYLCASSLAREETQYFGPGTRLLVL.